Here is one T cell receptor (beta chain) with its context. Its antigen is still unknown. Relative to the germline gene, one junction end is altered; a read error may explain this. This CDR3 is 14 amino acids long. From germline, CDR1 is SGHVS and CDR2 FNYEAQ. Using its own MiXCR run on the reads, TCRdb lists one record per CDR3 protein. Among about 74,000 distinct CDR3 sequences listed, about 29% were seen once. The data were obtained in a study of T cell repertoires in cytomegalovirus infection. Whole-study context: Well-studied HLA-B-restricted epitopes and recently identified HLA-C-restricted epitopes of CMV were both used in the study. CMV infection and matching HLA type were both indicated by public TCR beta signatures.

Sequenced material: CD8+ T cells from cultured PBMCs, taken from culture after CMV antigen stimulation. The sequence derives from a human donor in good health (CMV status not recorded). Some clones in this sample may be carry-over from other donors' samples. The chain combines TRBV7-6 with TRBJ2-2; TRBD1 is a possible D gene (6 bases). The CDR3 bases are TGTGCTAGCAGCGTGGACAGCTCCACCGGGGAGCTGTTTTTT. Its translation is CASSVDSSTGELFF.